Below are 13 T cell receptor beta chains sequenced from a single sample in a study of blood T cell repertoires in COVID-19. Profiling relied on immunoSEQ multiplex PCR, and the TCRdb table lists in-frame clones only, not all of them. The data contain some 190,000 clones, 65% to 80% of them seen just once; the ten biggest clones take up roughly 17%. Material: PBMCs or T cells enriched from blood (not recorded which). The receptors originated from a woman between 45 and 65 years old with acute COVID-19.

V is TRBV7-3 and J is TRBJ2-3; D possibly corresponds to TRBD2 (6 bases). In germline, CDR1 is SGHTA, CDR2 FQGTGA. Trimming cost V 4 bases and J 2 bases, with 13 bases left between them. The CDR3 has 15 residues. CDR3 sequence: CASSSRRGITDTQYF. In nucleotides, the CDR3 is TGTGCCAGCAGCTCCCGACGGGGGATCACAGATACGCAGTATTTT.

The table lists this clone with a few counts. The chain has TRBV7-9 and TRBJ1-4, with a weak D call TRBD1 (5 bases). The CDR3 consists of 16 residues. The germline V gene encodes CDR1 SEHNR and CDR2 FQNEAQ (reference sequence). The V end was cut by 3 bases, the J end by 9 bases, with 20 bases between. Here the CDR3 reads CASSFGVRRGRKKLFF. CDR3 DNA: TGTGCCAGCAGCTTTGGGGTTAGGAGGGGCCGGAAAAAACTGTTTTTT.

DNA for the CDR3: TGTGCCAGCAGCCCGCGACCCATAGACAGGGTAGATCAGCCCCAGCATTTT. It is translated as CASSPRPIDRVDQPQHF. J is TRBJ1-5 and V is TRBV7-2, with 7 nucleotides matching TRBD1. This CDR3 is built from 17 residues. Germline CDR1 reads SGHTA; CDR2 reads FQGNSA. J lost 5 bases, V lost 5 bases, and 15 bases had no gene match.

The J gene is TRBJ2-2, the V gene TRBV2, with D perhaps matching TRBD2 (6 bases). Per germline, CDR1 SNHLY and CDR2 FYNNEI. Trimming stripped 4 bases from V and 2 bases from J, with 8 bases between. The CDR3 contains 14 residues. CDR3 residues: CASSGRGNTGELFF. The DNA of the CDR3 is TGTGCCAGCAGTGGGCGGGGTAACACCGGGGAGCTGTTTTTT.

The chain joins TRBV2 to TRBJ1-2; D is possibly TRBD1 (6 bases). The CDR3 has 12 amino acids. Per the germline V gene, CDR1 is SNHLY and CDR2 is FYNNEI. V lost 5 bases and J lost 6, with 10 bases in between. In DNA, the CDR3 is TGTGCCAGCAGTCAACAGGGAAATGGCTACACCTTC. Protein product: CASSQQGNGYTF.

This chain uses TRBV18 with TRBJ1-2; 7 bases align to TRBD1. The germline V gene encodes CDR1 KGHSH and CDR2 LQKENI. The CDR3 contains 14 residues. V trimming: 3 bases; J trimming: 2 bases; junction bases outside the gene matches: 3. The CDR3: CASSPSQGNYGYTF. CDR3 nucleotide sequence: TGTGCCAGCTCACCCTCACAGGGGAACTATGGCTACACCTTC.

This rearrangement joins TRBV6-4 to TRBJ1-1; tentatively, D is TRBD1 (5 bases). The CDR3 is made up of 14 amino acids. Deletions cut 5 bases from V and 1 base from J, with 11 bases between. Germline values: CDR1 MRHNA, CDR2 SNTAGT. CDR3 protein: CASSSGGANTEAFF. The CDR3 bases are TGTGCCAGCAGTTCGGGTGGGGCGAACACTGAAGCTTTCTTT.

V is TRBV5-1 and J is TRBJ1-2; no reliable D call. The V gene's germline CDR1 is SGHRS and CDR2 YFSETQ. The CDR3 spans 14 residues. V gave up 0 bases and J gave up 0 bases, with 6 bases separating them. CDR3 in DNA: TGCGCCAGCAGCTTGGGGTCGGCTAACTATGGCTACACCTTC. Translated: CASSLGSANYGYTF.

V is TRBV7-3 and J is TRBJ1-1; 9 bases map to TRBD1. CDR1 and CDR2 from the germline V gene are SGHTA and FQGTGA. The CDR3 length is 14 residues. Germline trimming cut 4 bases from V and 3 bases from J; bases unmatched to any gene: 3. In DNA form, the CDR3 reads TGTGCCAGCAGCTCACAGGGGGCGTACACTGAAGCTTTCTTT. Amino acid sequence: CASSSQGAYTEAFF.

The table lists this clone with a count of one. This sequence joins TRBV5-1 and TRBJ2-7; 9 bases align to TRBD1. V shed 2 bases and J 2 bases; nucleotides not matched to a gene: 5. Germline lookup yields CDR1 SGHRS and CDR2 YFSETQ. CDR3 length: 15 amino acids. The CDR3 region is CASSLGTGNTYEQYV. CDR3 DNA sequence: TGCGCCAGCAGCTTAGGGACAGGGAACACCTACGAGCAGTACGTC.

The rearrangement uses TRBV18 and TRBJ1-2, with 7 bases lining up with TRBD1. The CDR3 consists of 14 residues. The V segment lost 1 base and the J segment 4 bases; nucleotides outside the gene matches: 3. Germline CDR1 is KGHSH and CDR2 is LQKENI. CDR3 sequence: CASSPQTGSYGYTF. CDR3 coding DNA: TGTGCCAGCTCACCACAGACAGGGAGCTATGGCTACACCTTC.

CDR3 sequence reads: CASSQESSYNEQFF. CDR3 nucleotides: TGTGCCAGCAGTCAAGAGAGCTCCTACAATGAGCAGTTCTTC. V and J are TRBV6-6 and TRBJ2-1; D remains unclear. The CDR3 covers 14 residues. The germline V gene has CDR1 MNHNY and CDR2 SVGAGI (reference sequence). Trimming pared 5 bases from V and 0 bases from J, leaving 8 bases between.

The J gene is TRBJ1-6, the V gene TRBV5-4; tentatively, D is TRBD1 (6 bases). CDR3 length: 14 amino acids. Germline values: CDR1 SGHNT, CDR2 YYREEE (reference sequence). Trimming removed 4 bases at V and 7 bases at J, with 12 bases between. CDR3 sequence: CASSPGQSNSPLHF. The CDR3 DNA reads as TGTGCCAGCAGCCCTGGACAGAGCAATTCACCCCTCCACTTT.